Below are 20 T cell receptor beta chains sequenced from a single sample in a study of CD8+CD57+ T cells in acquired aplastic anemia. It was genomic DNA that served as the template for profiling TCR beta VDJ and CDR3. TCRdb fed the reads into MiXCR, producing one record per CDR3 protein. Here the sample spans 150,000 to 200,000 distinct CDR3 sequences, less than 55% being singletons. Sequencing was done on a sample of sorted CD4+, CD8+, or CD8+CD57+ T cells (not recorded which) from PBMCs. These receptors all stem from a human donor in good health.

This chain joins TRBV7-2 and TRBJ2-1; tentatively, D is TRBD1 or TRBD2 (5 bases each). The CDR3 has 12 residues. Germline CDR1 reads SGHTA; CDR2 reads FQGNSA. V lost 6 bases and J 12 bases, leaving 15 bases between the germline ends. The CDR3 spells CASSRTGTPQFF. The CDR3 DNA reads as TGTGCCAGCAGTCGTACCGGGACCCCGCAGTTCTTC. The whole variable domain, filled in from reference TRBV7-2 and TRBJ2-1, reads GAGVSQSPSNKVTEKGKDVELRCDPISGHTALYWYRQSLGQGLEFLIYFQGNSAPDKSGLPSDRFSAERTGGSVSTLTIQRTQQEDSAVYLCASSRTGTPQFFGPGTRLTVL.

The gene calls are TRBV7-8 and TRBJ2-1; 9 nucleotides align to TRBD1. The CDR3 is 16 residues long. Germline loops: CDR1 SGHVS, CDR2 FQNEAQ. V shed 2 bases and J 6 bases; nucleotides not matched to a gene: 8. The CDR3 DNA follows: TGTGCCAGCAGCTTACAACCTCCGGGACAGGGCAATGAGCAGTTCTTC. Its translation: CASSLQPPGQGNEQFF.

The V call is TRBV9, the J call TRBJ2-5; D could derive from TRBD1 or TRBD2 (5 bases each). Trimming took off 3 bases at V and 4 bases at J, with 10 bases between the two ends. The CDR3 runs to 13 residues. Germline V CDR1 and CDR2: SGDLS, YYNGEE. CDR3 DNA sequence: TGTGCCAGCAGCGAGTGGGACGTAGAGACCCAGTACTTC. This codes for CASSEWDVETQYF.

This clonotype came up many times. This rearrangement joins TRBV15 to TRBJ2-5; D gene uncertain. CDR1 LNHNV and CDR2 YYDKDF come from the germline V gene (reference sequence). Trimming took off 6 bases at V and 2 bases at J, with 7 bases between the two ends. The CDR3 length is 12 residues. CDR3 DNA sequence: TGTGCCACCAGTCGCCAGCAAGAGACCCAGTACTTC. Translation gives CATSRQQETQYF.

The rearrangement joins TRBV29-1 to TRBJ1-1; D remains ambiguous. The germline V gene encodes CDR1 SQVTM and CDR2 ANQGSEA. V gave up 4 bases and J gave up 1 base, with 10 bases separating them. The CDR3 covers 13 residues. The CDR3 loop reads CSVVETANTEAFF. The CDR3 region has the DNA TGCAGCGTTGTTGAAACAGCGAACACTGAAGCTTTCTTT.

About this clonotype itself: The junction shows a germline mismatch at one end, possibly a read error. The chain uses TRBV2 and TRBJ2-7, with TRBD2 as a possible D gene (5 bases). This CDR3 region has 13 residues. The germline V gene has CDR1 SNHLY and CDR2 FYNNEI. The CDR3, as DNA: TGTGCCAGCAGTACGGGGAACAACTACGAGCGGTACTTC. Translated: CASSTGNNYERYF.

V is TRBV2 and J is TRBJ2-3; D perhaps matches TRBD1 (6 bases). Trimming pared 2 bases from V and 3 bases from J, leaving 12 bases between. There are 15 residues in the CDR3. Germline CDR1 reads SNHLY; CDR2 reads FYNNEI. For the CDR3, the DNA is TGTGCCAGCAGTGAAAACAGGGATCGGACAGATACGCAGTATTTT. It yields the protein CASSENRDRTDTQYF.

For this clonotype: One base away lies a much larger clone, so this may be a sequencing read error. The chain couples TRBV7-9 to TRBJ2-7, with D perhaps given as TRBD1 or TRBD2 (6 bases each). The CDR3 has 13 amino acids. The germline V gene has CDR1 SEHNR and CDR2 FQNEAQ (reference sequence). CDR3 DNA sequence: TGTGCCAGCAGCCAATTCGAGGGGGGCGAGCGGTACTTC. It specifies CASSQFEGGERYF.

The table lists this clonotype with a few counts. The chain uses TRBV10-2 and TRBJ2-1, with D uncertain. The germline V gene encodes CDR1 WSHSY and CDR2 SAAADI. This CDR3 spans 12 amino acids. V was cut by 6 bases and J by 3 bases, with 6 bases left in between. The CDR3 coding sequence is TGCGCCAGCAGGCCGGACTACAATGAGCAGTTCTTC. Translating it yields CASRPDYNEQFF.

The rearrangement links TRBV6-1 to TRBJ2-6; no definite D call. The CDR3 loop spans 16 amino acids. V lost 5 bases to trimming and J lost 4 bases, with 15 bases between them. Looked up from germline, CDR1 is MNHNS and CDR2 is SASEGT. The CDR3 DNA follows: TGTGCCAGCAGTCCAACATGGGAATGGGGGGCCAACGTCCTGACTTTC. Its protein product is CASSPTWEWGANVLTF.

Many counts were recorded for this clonotype. V and J are TRBV7-2 and TRBJ1-6; TRBD1 matches at 7 bases. This CDR3 contains 15 residues. Trimming removed 5 bases from V and 7 bases from J; junction bases left unmatched: 8. Germline CDR1 SGHTA, CDR2 FQGNSA. Here the CDR3 DNA reads TGTGCCAGCAGCCCGCCGGACAGGAGGAATTCACCCCTCCACTTT. Translating gives CASSPPDRRNSPLHF. The whole variable domain, remainder taken from reference TRBV7-2 and TRBJ1-6, is GAGVSQSPSNKVTEKGKDVELRCDPISGHTALYWYRQSLGQGLEFLIYFQGNSAPDKSGLPSDRFSAERTGGSVSTLTIQRTQQEDSAVYLCASSPPDRRNSPLHFGNGTRLTVT.

This clonotype has at least ten counts. The chain employs TRBV19 and TRBJ1-2; D not certain. Germline-derived CDR1 and CDR2 are LNHDA and SQIVND (reference sequence). The CDR3 runs 13 residues. V was trimmed by 3 bases and J by 2 bases, leaving 7 bases between them. The CDR3 sequence is CASSIRANYGYTF. The CDR3 DNA sequence: TGTGCCAGTAGTATTAGGGCCAACTATGGCTACACCTTC.

This clonotype was observed many times. The rearrangement joins TRBV6-6 to TRBJ2-1; D is undetermined. V was shortened by 6 bases and J by 0 bases, with 6 bases between the two germline ends. The length of the CDR3 is 13 residues. The germline gives CDR1 MNHNY, CDR2 SVGAGI (reference sequence). The chain's CDR3 is CASRGSSYNEQFF. CDR3 in DNA: TGTGCCAGCAGAGGAAGCTCCTACAATGAGCAGTTCTTC.

This clonotype was seen ten or more times. The chain links TRBV13 to TRBJ2-7; D is possibly TRBD2 (5 bases). V shed 3 bases and J shed 5 bases, with 17 bases lying between them. CDR1 and CDR2 from the germline V gene are PRHDT and FYEKMQ (reference sequence). This CDR3 is 15 amino acids long. As DNA, the CDR3 is TGTGCCAGCAGCTTTTTAGCGTGGCCGTTGAACGAGCAGTACTTC. It translates to CASSFLAWPLNEQYF.

A word on this clonotype: A much larger clone differs from this one at a single base, so this may be a read error. This chain uses TRBV5-1 with TRBJ1-5, with no clear D. The CDR3 consists of 15 residues. CDR1 SGHRS and CDR2 YFSETQ come from the germline V gene. The DNA of the CDR3 is TGCGCCAGCGGCTTGGGGTCCGGGCCAAATCAGCCCCAGCATTTT. This translates into CASGLGSGPNQPQHF.

The sample holds many counts of this clonotype. The rearrangement uses TRBV20-1 and TRBJ1-2, with D hard to call. The germline V gene has CDR1 DFQATT and CDR2 SNEGSKA (reference sequence). This CDR3 is 12 amino acids long. V was clipped by 0 bases and J by 7 bases, with 9 bases between them. The CDR3 protein is CSARDSGSGYTF. CDR3 bases: TGCAGTGCTAGAGATTCCGGTTCTGGCTACACCTTC.

This clonotype has a count of ten or more. The chain couples TRBV5-5 to TRBJ2-3; D is perhaps TRBD1 or TRBD2 (5 bases each). This CDR3 has 15 residues. With 4 bases removed from V and 2 bases from J, the gap between germline ends came to 14 bases. Germline CDR1 and CDR2: SGHKS and YYEKEE (reference sequence). The CDR3 sequence: CASSLRGVTTDTQYF. CDR3 nucleotides: TGTGCCAGCAGCCTGAGGGGAGTTACCACAGATACGCAGTATTTT.

The chain carries TRBV7-3 and TRBJ2-5; possibly TRBD2 for D (5 bases). This CDR3 has 13 residues. The germline gives CDR1 SGHTA, CDR2 FQGTGA. V was shortened by 2 bases and J by 5 bases, with 9 bases between the two germline ends. The CDR3 coding sequence is TGTGCCAGCAGCTTATACGGGGTGGAGACCCAGTACTTC. The encoded protein is CASSLYGVETQYF.

This clonotype was counted many times. The chain carries TRBV12-3 or TRBV12-4 and TRBJ1-5; D gene uncertain. The CDR3 contains 15 residues. The germline V and J ends were trimmed by 6 bases and 3 bases, with 15 bases remaining between them. The CDR3 here is CASSRSGGVNQPQHF. The CDR3 nucleotides read TGTGCCAGCAGCCGTTCGGGAGGCGTCAATCAGCCCCAGCATTTT.

V usage is TRBV29-1 and J usage is TRBJ2-7; TRBD1 aligns across 7 bases. Germline V gives CDR1 SQVTM, CDR2 ANQGSEA. The CDR3 spans 12 residues. J lost 2 bases, V lost 8 bases, and 6 bases had no gene match. The CDR3: CSTSGTAYEQYF. The DNA of the CDR3 is TGCAGCACATCCGGGACAGCCTACGAGCAGTACTTC.